This TCR beta chain was recorded in a study of type 1 regulatory T cells. At the level of the study: T-allo10 is a Tr1-enriched, alloantigen-specific CD4 T cell product made in vitro.

This clonotype was observed many times. Antigen unknown. TCRdb fed the reads into MiXCR, producing one record per CDR3 protein. The sample includes 40,000 to 50,000 distinct CDR3 sequences, 9.5% to 15% of them seen just once. Notes on the study in general: Type 1 regulatory T cells had a more restricted TCR repertoire than non-type 1 regulatory T cells.

The specimen was cultured non-Tr1 T cells, either the whole culture or a sorted T cell fraction (not recorded which). This TCR came from a human donor in good health.

The CDR3 bases are TGTGCCAGTAGTATAGGGGAGATTAACACTGAAGCTTTCTTT. It yields the protein CASSIGEINTEAFF. The chain couples TRBV19 to TRBJ1-1; D remains ambiguous. Trimming cost V 1 base and J 2 bases, with 8 bases left between them. CDR3 size: 14 residues. CDR1 is LNHDA, CDR2 SQIVND, per germline (reference sequence). Using reference TRBV19 and TRBJ1-1 for the parts outside the CDR3, the full variable domain is DGGITQSPKYLFRKEGQNVTLSCEQNLNHDAMYWYRQDPGQGLRLIYYSQIVNDFQKGDIAEGYSVSREKKESFPLTVTSAQKNPTAFYLCASSIGEINTEAFFGQGTRLTVV.